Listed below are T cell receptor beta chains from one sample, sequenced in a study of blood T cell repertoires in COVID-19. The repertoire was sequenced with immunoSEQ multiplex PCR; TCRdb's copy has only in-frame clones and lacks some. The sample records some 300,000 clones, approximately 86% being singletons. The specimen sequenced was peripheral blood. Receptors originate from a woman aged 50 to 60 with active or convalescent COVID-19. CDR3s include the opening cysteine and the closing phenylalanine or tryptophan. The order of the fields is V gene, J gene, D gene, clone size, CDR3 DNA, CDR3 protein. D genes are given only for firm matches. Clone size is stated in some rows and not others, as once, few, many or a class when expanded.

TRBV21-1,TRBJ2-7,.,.,TGTGCCAGCAGCAAAGTTACTAGCGGGAGGCGTTACGAGCAGTACTTC,CASSKVTSGRRYEQYF
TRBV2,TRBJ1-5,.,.,TGTGCCAGCGGGGAGAATCAGCCCCAGCATTTT,CASGENQPQHF
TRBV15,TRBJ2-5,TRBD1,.,TGTGCCACCAGCAGGCGCAGAAGACGGGACAGGACGGAGACCCAGTACTTC,CATSRRRRRDRTETQYF
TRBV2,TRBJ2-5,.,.,TGTGCCAGGGGGGGGACACTAGGTTCTCAAGAGACCCAGTACTTC,CARGGTLGSQETQYF
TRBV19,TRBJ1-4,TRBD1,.,TGTGCCAGTAGTATAGCACAGGGGGTTGGAAATGAAAAACTGTTTTTT,CASSIAQGVGNEKLFF
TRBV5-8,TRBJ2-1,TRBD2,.,TGTGCCAGCAGCTTGGGGCTAGCGGGAGGTGGTGAGCAGTTCTTC,CASSLGLAGGGEQFF
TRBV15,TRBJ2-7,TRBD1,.,TGTGCCACCAGCAGAGGGGGGACAGGCTCCTACGAGCAGTACTTC,CATSRGGTGSYEQYF
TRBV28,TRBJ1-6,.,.,TGTGCCAGCAGTTTATATACGGCCTATAATTCACCCCTCCACTTT,CASSLYTAYNSPLHF
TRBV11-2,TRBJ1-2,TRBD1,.,TGTGCCAGCAGCCAAATAACAGGGGGGATAGACGGTGGCTACACCTTC,CASSQITGGIDGGYTF
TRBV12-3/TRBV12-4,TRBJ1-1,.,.,TGTGCCAGCAGTTTAGGGTCACTACAAGCTTTCTTT,CASSLGSLQAFF
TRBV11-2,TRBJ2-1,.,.,TGTGCCAGCAGCCCAAACCGAGGAGGGTTGAATGAGCAGTTCTTC,CASSPNRGGLNEQFF
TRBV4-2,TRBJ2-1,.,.,TGTGCCAGCAGCCGATCTGGCCCCGGGGACAATGAGCAGTTCTTC,CASSRSGPGDNEQFF
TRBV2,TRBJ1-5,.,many,TGTGCCAGCAGTCTAATTAGTGTGGCGACCACTCGACCTCGGGGCAATCAGCCCCAGCATTTT,CASSLISVATTRPRGNQPQHF
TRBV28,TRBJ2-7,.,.,TGTGCCAGCAGTTCAGTTCCGGGAGCGGACGAGCAGTACTTC,CASSSVPGADEQYF
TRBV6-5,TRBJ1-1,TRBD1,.,TGTGCCAGCACAGGGGGCGTGAGGACTTTCTTT,CASTGGVRTFF
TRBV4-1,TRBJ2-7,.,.,TGCGCCAGCAGCCAAGAGCGTCCACCACGGTATGCGCAGTACTTC,CASSQERPPRYAQYF
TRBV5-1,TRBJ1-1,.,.,TGCGCCAGCAGCGCTTCCCAGGGGTCGAACACTGAAGCTTTCTTT,CASSASQGSNTEAFF
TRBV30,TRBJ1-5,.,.,TGTGCCTGGAGTCCAGGGTATAGCAATCAGCCCCAGCATTTT,CAWSPGYSNQPQHF
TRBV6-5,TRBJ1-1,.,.,TGTGCCAGCGCTCTCAATGGGCATCTTGAAGCTTTCTTT,CASALNGHLEAFF
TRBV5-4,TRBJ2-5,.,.,TGTGCCAGCAGCGCGCCGAGAGAGGACCAGTACTTC,CASSAPREDQYF
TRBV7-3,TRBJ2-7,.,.,TGTGCCAGCAGCTCCAAGACTAAATCCACCTACGAGCAGTACTTC,CASSSKTKSTYEQYF
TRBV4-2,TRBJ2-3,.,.,TGTGCCAGCAGCCCCAGACAACCGGCAGATACGCAGTATTTT,CASSPRQPADTQYF
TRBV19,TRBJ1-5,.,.,TGTGCCAGTAGTATAGAAGGGGCCCTCATTCTAAGCAATCAGCCCCAGCATTTT,CASSIEGALILSNQPQHF
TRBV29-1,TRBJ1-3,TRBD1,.,TGCAGCGTCCACGGGGGCAGGGGGCTTTCTGGAAACACCATATATTTT,CSVHGGRGLSGNTIYF
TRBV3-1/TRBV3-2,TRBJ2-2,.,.,TGTGCCAGCAGTCCAAAGCATGCGAACACCGGGGAGCTGTTTTTT,CASSPKHANTGELFF
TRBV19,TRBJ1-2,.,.,TGTGCCAGTAGTATAGATCATTACAGATTAAGTGGCTACACCTTC,CASSIDHYRLSGYTF
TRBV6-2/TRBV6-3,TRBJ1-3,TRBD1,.,TGTGCCAGCAGTTCGCCTTACAGGGGATACTCTGGAAACACCATATATTTT,CASSSPYRGYSGNTIYF
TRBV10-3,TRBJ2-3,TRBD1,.,TGTGCCATCACCTCCGGGACAGAGAGCACAGATACGCAGTATTTT,CAITSGTESTDTQYF
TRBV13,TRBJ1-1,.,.,TGTGCCCGACCGGGGATCGGGCTGAACACTGAAGCTTTCTTT,CARPGIGLNTEAFF
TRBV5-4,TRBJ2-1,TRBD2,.,TGTGCCAGCAGCTCCCCTAGCGGTCCTGGAGATGAGCAGTTCTTC,CASSSPSGPGDEQFF